Below, 10 T cell receptor beta chains from the same sample are listed, as sequenced in a study of Ad26.COV2.S vaccination and SARS-CoV-2 variants. The treatment: 19 received Ad26.COV2.S at low or high dose, single or two shots; several received placebo; per-sample allocation not given. Sampling occurred on day 63 after the first vaccine or placebo injection. Repertoires were generated with immunoSEQ multiplex PCR, while TCRdb's copy carries only in-frame clones and drops some. The sample has about 250,000 clones, around nine tenths seen once. The sequencing used peripheral blood, collected in a trial of Ad26.COV2.S vaccine versus placebo. The receptors come from a person between 18 and 65 years old who received the Ad26.COV2.S COVID-19 vaccine or a placebo.

V is TRBV29-1 and J is TRBJ2-7, with D perhaps TRBD2 (6 bases). The CDR3 totals 12 residues. Germline V gene sequence: CDR1 SQVTM, CDR2 ANQGSEA. V lost 3 bases and J lost 3, with 9 bases in between. The CDR3: CSVESGSYEQYF. CDR3 coding DNA: TGCAGCGTTGAGTCCGGGAGCTACGAGCAGTACTTC.

This chain joins TRBV9 and TRBJ2-1, with 9 bases fitting TRBD2. CDR1 and CDR2 (germline): SGDLS, YYNGEE. The CDR3 length is 16 residues. With V trimmed by 3 bases and J by 4 bases, 8 bases remained unmatched. The CDR3 spells CASSARRSGRYNEQFF. The CDR3 DNA is TGTGCCAGCAGCGCGAGGAGGAGCGGGAGGTACAATGAGCAGTTCTTC.

Here the CDR3 DNA reads TGCAGCGAGGGGGACGGCGGGCCCTACAATGAGCAGTTCTTC. Translating gives CSEGDGGPYNEQFF. The genes are TRBV29-1 and TRBJ2-1; perhaps TRBD1 as D (6 bases). Germline V gives CDR1 SQVTM, CDR2 ANQGSEA. The CDR3 is 14 amino acids. V dropped 7 bases and J dropped 2 bases, with 15 bases sitting between them.

The J gene is TRBJ2-3, the V gene TRBV7-9, with 8 bases identical to TRBD2. V was pared by 5 bases and J by 3 bases, with 22 bases of the junction left unmatched. Germline values: CDR1 SEHNR, CDR2 FQNEAQ (reference sequence). The CDR3 spans 20 residues. CDR3 sequence: CASSTKIPPDAGGGTDTQYF. As DNA, the CDR3 is TGTGCCAGCAGCACCAAGATTCCGCCAGATGCGGGAGGAGGGACAGATACGCAGTATTTT.

This chain connects TRBV20-1 to TRBJ1-2, with a tentative D call TRBD1 (5 bases). V dropped 5 bases and J dropped 7 bases, with 11 bases sitting between them. This CDR3 has 11 residues. Germline lookup yields CDR1 DFQATT and CDR2 SNEGSKA (reference sequence). The CDR3 DNA reads TGCAGTGCTGGGGGGATCAGTGGCTACACCTTC. Protein sequence: CSAGGISGYTF.

The chain couples TRBV7-3 to TRBJ2-1; TRBD2 agrees at 15 bases. Trimming removed 1 base from V and 4 bases from J; junction bases left unmatched: 5. The CDR3 covers 18 residues. Germline V gene lookup returns CDR1 SGHTA and CDR2 FQGTGA. The CDR3 sequence: CASSLSSGTSGGYNEQFF. The CDR3 nucleotides are TGTGCCAGCAGCTTAAGTAGCGGGACTAGCGGGGGGTACAATGAGCAGTTCTTC.

This chain joins TRBV5-4 and TRBJ2-5, with D maybe TRBD1 (5 bases). Between the trimmed V and J ends, which lost 0 bases and 2 bases, there was a span of 5 bases. CDR3 length: 13 residues. The germline gives CDR1 SGHNT, CDR2 YYREEE (reference sequence). The CDR3 DNA follows: TGTGCCAGCAGCTTGGGACAGCAAGAGACCCAGTACTTC. It is translated as CASSLGQQETQYF. The full variable domain, its missing parts supplied by reference TRBV5-4 and TRBJ2-5, is ETGVTQSPTHLIKTRGQQVTLRCSSQSGHNTVSWYQQALGQGPQFIFQYYREEENGRGNFPPRFSGLQFPNYSSELNVNALELDDSALYLCASSLGQQETQYFGPGTRLLVL.

This clone was observed a single time. This chain joins TRBV7-2 and TRBJ2-7; D gene unclear. The CDR3 length is 13 residues. Germline CDR1 reads SGHTA; CDR2 reads FQGNSA. Trimming took 3 bases from V and 4 from J, leaving 10 bases between them. The CDR3 reads CASSLRLEYEQYF. The CDR3 DNA sequence: TGTGCCAGCAGCTTGCGGCTAGAATACGAGCAGTACTTC.

This clone occurred once. CDR3: CASSTGRVGYGYTF. CDR3 in DNA: TGTGCCAGTAGTACAGGGAGGGTAGGCTATGGCTACACCTTC. The V gene is TRBV19, the J gene TRBJ1-2; D possibly corresponds to TRBD1 (5 bases). Germline V gene lookup returns CDR1 LNHDA and CDR2 SQIVND (reference sequence). V gave up 4 bases and J gave up 4 bases, with 13 bases separating them. The CDR3 contains 14 residues. The full variable domain, completed using reference TRBV19 and TRBJ1-2, is DGGITQSPKYLFRKEGQNVTLSCEQNLNHDAMYWYRQDPGQGLRLIYYSQIVNDFQKGDIAEGYSVSREKKESFPLTVTSAQKNPTAFYLCASSTGRVGYGYTFGSGTRLTVV.

The chain carries TRBV9 and TRBJ2-6, with D possibly TRBD2 on 6 matching bases. Looked up from germline, CDR1 is SGDLS and CDR2 is YYNGEE. The CDR3 sequence is 15 residues long. V lost 5 bases to trimming and J lost 3 bases, with 12 bases between them. For the CDR3, the DNA is TGTGCCAGCAGTCAGGAGGGAGGTGGGGCCAACGTCCTGACTTTC. It encodes CASSQEGGGANVLTF.